This T cell receptor (beta chain) is from a study of T cells in localized non-small cell lung cancer. The data were produced by immunoSEQ multiplex PCR, yet TCRdb's version contains in-frame clones alone and is incomplete. Of 40,000 to 60,000 clones in the sample, 81% are singletons; the top ten hold about 15%. Broader study findings: The study linked higher blood T cell density to longer overall survival. Peak T cell clonality was found in uninvolved adjacent lung, exceeding tumor. Heterogeneity cannot be ruled out, as sequencing used one tumor region only. When the top 100 tumor clones were examined, a median around 61 of them also appeared in the adjacent lung, which was paired and uninvolved.

The germline V gene has CDR1 MNHNS and CDR2 SASEGT. The CDR3 extends over 15 amino acids. A remark on this clone: What it binds is not known. Germline and junction disagree at one end, which may indicate a read error.

The source of this sequence is a man between 40 and 70 years old with stage III lung adenocarcinoma. The sample here was peripheral blood mononuclear cells, taken before any cancer treatment. The chain has TRBV6-1 and TRBJ2-1; TRBD1 matches 9 bases. The CDR3 reads CAVGAGQGLHRSKLF. In DNA, the CDR3 is TGTGCCGTTGGGGCGGGACAGGGACTCCATAGGAGCAAGCTCTTC.